This T cell receptor (beta chain) was recovered during a study of OX40 agonist ivuxolimab in advanced cancers. Study-wide background: Past anti-PD-1, anti-PD-L1 or anti-CTLA-4 therapy was accepted, and around 40% had received some.

Broader study findings: Among the lowest peripheral clonal expansion occurred in 0.1-3.0 mg/kg partial responders.

As to this clone: Its antigen is as yet unknown.

Assay: immunoSEQ multiplex PCR; the TCRdb copy retains only in-frame clones and omits some. The sample shows under 60,000 clones, less than 90% of them seen only once. CDR1 is SGHAT, CDR2 FQNNGV, per germline. This CDR3 has 18 amino acids. V dropped 1 base and J dropped 1 base, with 17 bases sitting between them. Autoimmune disease history or systemic immunosuppression barred patients. Sampling of blood occurred at baseline, cycle 4 day 1, and cycle 7 day 1. The source was CD4+ or CD8+ T cells sorted from blood, collected in a trial of the OX40 agonist ivuxolimab. The chain uses TRBV11-2 and TRBJ2-4; D is undetermined. This clonotype was obtained from an adult with an advanced solid tumor such as melanoma, head and neck, liver or kidney cancer. The CDR3 nucleotides are TGTGCCAGCAGCTTAGTCCCTTCGGCCACGGTGGCCAAAAACATTCAGTACTTC. It codes for CASSLVPSATVAKNIQYF.